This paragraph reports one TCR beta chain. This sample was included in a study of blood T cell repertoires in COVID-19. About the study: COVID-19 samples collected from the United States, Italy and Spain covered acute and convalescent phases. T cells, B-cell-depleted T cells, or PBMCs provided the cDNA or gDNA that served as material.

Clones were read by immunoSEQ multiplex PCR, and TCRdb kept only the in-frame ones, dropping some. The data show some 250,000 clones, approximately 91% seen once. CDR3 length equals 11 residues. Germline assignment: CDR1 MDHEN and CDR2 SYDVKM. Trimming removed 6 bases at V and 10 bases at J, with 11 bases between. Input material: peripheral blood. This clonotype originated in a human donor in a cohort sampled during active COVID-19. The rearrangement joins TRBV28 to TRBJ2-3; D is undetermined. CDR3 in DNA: TGTGCCAGCAGCTATAACTACCCGCAGTATTTT. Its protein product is CASSYNYPQYF.